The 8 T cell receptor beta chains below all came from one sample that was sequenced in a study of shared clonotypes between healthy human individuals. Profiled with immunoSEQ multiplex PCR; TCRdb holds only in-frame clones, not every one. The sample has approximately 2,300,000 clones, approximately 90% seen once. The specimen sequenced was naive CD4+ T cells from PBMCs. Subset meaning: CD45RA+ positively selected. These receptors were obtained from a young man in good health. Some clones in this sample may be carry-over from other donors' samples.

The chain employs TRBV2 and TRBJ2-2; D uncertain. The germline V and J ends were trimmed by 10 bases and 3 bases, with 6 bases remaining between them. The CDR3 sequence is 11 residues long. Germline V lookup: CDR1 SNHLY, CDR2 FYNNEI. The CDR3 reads CATEYTGELFF. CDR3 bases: TGTGCCACGGAGTACACCGGGGAGCTGTTTTTT.

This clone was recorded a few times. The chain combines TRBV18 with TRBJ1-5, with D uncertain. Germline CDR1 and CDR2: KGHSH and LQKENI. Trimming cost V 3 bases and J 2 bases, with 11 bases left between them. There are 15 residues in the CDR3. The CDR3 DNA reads TGTGCCAGCTCACCCCTCGGAACACGCAATCAGCCCCAGCATTTT. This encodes CASSPLGTRNQPQHF.

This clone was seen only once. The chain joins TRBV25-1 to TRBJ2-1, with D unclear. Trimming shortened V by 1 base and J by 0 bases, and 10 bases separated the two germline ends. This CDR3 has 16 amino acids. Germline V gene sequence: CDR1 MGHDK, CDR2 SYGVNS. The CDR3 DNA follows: TGTGCCAGCAGTGAATCTGGTAGACTCTCCTACAATGAGCAGTTCTTC. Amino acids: CASSESGRLSYNEQFF.

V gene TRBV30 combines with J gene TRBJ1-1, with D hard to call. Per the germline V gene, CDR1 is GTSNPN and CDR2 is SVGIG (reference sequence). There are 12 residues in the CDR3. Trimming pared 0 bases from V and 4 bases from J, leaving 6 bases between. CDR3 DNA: TGTGCCTGGAGTGTATCTGGCACTGAAGCTTTCTTT. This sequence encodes CAWSVSGTEAFF.

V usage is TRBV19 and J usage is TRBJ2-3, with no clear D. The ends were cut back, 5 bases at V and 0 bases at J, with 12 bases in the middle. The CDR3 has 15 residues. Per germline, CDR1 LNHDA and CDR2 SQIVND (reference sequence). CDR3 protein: CASSQGPGSTDTQYF. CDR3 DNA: TGTGCCAGTAGTCAAGGCCCGGGTAGCACAGATACGCAGTATTTT.

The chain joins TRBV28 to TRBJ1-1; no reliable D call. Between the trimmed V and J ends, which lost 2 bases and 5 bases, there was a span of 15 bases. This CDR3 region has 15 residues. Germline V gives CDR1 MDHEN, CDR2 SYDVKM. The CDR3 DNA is TGTGCCAGCAGTTTAATTGGGGTCGAAGAGACTGAAGCTTTCTTT. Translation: CASSLIGVEETEAFF.

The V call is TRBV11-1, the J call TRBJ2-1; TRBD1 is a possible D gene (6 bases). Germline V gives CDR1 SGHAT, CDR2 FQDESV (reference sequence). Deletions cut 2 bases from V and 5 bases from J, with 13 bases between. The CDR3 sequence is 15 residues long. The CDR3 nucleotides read TGTGCCAGCAGCTTACAAGGGACACCAGACAATGAGCAGTTCTTC. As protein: CASSLQGTPDNEQFF.

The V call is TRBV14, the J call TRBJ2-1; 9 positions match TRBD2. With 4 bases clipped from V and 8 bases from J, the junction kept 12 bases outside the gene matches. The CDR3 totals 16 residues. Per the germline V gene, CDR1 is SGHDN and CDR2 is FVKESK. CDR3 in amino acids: CASSRLRLAEVDEQFF. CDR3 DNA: TGTGCCAGCAGCCGGCTAAGACTAGCGGAGGTCGATGAGCAGTTCTTC.